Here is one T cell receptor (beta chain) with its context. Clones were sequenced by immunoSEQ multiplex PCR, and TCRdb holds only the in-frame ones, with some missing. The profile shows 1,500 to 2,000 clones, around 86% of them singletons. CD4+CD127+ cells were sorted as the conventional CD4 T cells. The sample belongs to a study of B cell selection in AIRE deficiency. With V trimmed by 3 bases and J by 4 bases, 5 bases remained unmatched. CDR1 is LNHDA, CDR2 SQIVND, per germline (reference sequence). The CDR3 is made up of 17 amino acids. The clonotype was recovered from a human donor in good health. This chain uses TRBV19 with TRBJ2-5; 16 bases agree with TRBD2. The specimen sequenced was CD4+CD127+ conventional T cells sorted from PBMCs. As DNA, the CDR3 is TGTGCCAGTAGTATTGGGACTAGCGGGAGGGGGGGAGAGACCCAGTACTTC. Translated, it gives CASSIGTSGRGGETQYF. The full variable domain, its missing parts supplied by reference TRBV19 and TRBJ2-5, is DGGITQSPKYLFRKEGQNVTLSCEQNLNHDAMYWYRQDPGQGLRLIYYSQIVNDFQKGDIAEGYSVSREKKESFPLTVTSAQKNPTAFYLCASSIGTSGRGGETQYFGPGTRLLVL.